This T cell receptor (beta chain) was obtained from a study of a mutant IDH1 vaccine in newly diagnosed glioma. Study-wide background: Beginning 4-6 weeks after radiotherapy alone, or with temozolomide cycles, vaccination took place. Therapy received beforehand was radiotherapy, temozolomide, or both, with most patients given both.

On this clone itself: The antigen remains unidentified.

The CDR3 is 19 residues long. J was trimmed by 1 base and V by 0 bases; bases with no gene match: 12. Germline assignment: CDR1 SGHDT and CDR2 YYEEEE. Noted time point: week 35, safety follow-up. Vaccinated patients received 300 ug of mutant IDH1 20-mer peptide per dose, with topical imiquimod. TCRdb's copy holds only in-frame clones and misses some; the assay was immunoSEQ multiplex PCR. The profile shows some 48,000 clones, 65% to 80% of them singletons. Material: PBMCs, obtained from a glioma patient whose treatment included an IDH1 peptide vaccine. The rearrangement joins TRBV5-6 to TRBJ2-7, with 11 bases lining up with TRBD2. This clonotype originated in a man in his forties with glioma. The CDR3 nucleotides read TGTGCCAGCAGCTTGGCCGTGATAGCGGGAGGGCTGGGGTCCTACGAGCAGTACTTC. The encoded protein is CASSLAVIAGGLGSYEQYF. Based on the CDR3 plus reference TRBV5-6 and TRBJ2-7, the full variable domain is DAGVTQSPTHLIKTRGQQVTLRCSPKSGHDTVSWYQQALGQGPQFIFQYYEEEERQRGNFPDRFSGHQFPNYSSELNVNALLLGDSALYLCASSLAVIAGGLGSYEQYFGPGTRLTVT.